This TCR beta chain stems from a study of cytomegalovirus exposure and HLA in healthy donors. Findings and limits, study-wide: In a later analysis, several top co-occurrence clusters appeared linked to parvovirus B19, influenza, CMV and Epstein-Barr virus.

This clone was seen just once. Its antigen is unknown. Researchers ran the PCR with 60 Vbeta and 13 Jbeta primers. Only in-frame clones appear in the TCRdb table, and some are missing; sequencing was by immunoSEQ multiplex PCR. The table lists tens of thousands of clones, approximately 80% of them singletons, with 2.9% in the top ten. Regarding donors, all were healthy bone marrow donors. V lost 6 bases and J 4 bases, leaving 18 bases between the germline ends. The germline gives CDR1 SQVTM, CDR2 ANQGSEA. The length of the CDR3 is 14 residues. The sample was PBMCs. This chain joins TRBV29-1 and TRBJ1-1; D may be TRBD1 (6 bases). This TCR came from a man between 45 and 60 years old in good health and CMV-seronegative. The chain's CDR3 is CSVKGPGVGTEAFF. In nucleotides, the CDR3 is TGCAGCGTGAAAGGCCCAGGGGTTGGCACTGAAGCTTTCTTT. Together with reference TRBV29-1 and TRBJ1-1, the CDR3 gives the full variable domain: SAVISQKPSRDICQRGTSLTIQCQVDSQVTMMFWYRQQPGQSLTLIATANQGSEATYESGFVIDKFPISRPNLTFSTLTVSNMSPEDSSIYLCSVKGPGVGTEAFFGQGTRLTVV.